The 10 T cell receptor beta chains below come from one sample, sequenced in a study of blood T cell repertoires in COVID-19. Data came from immunoSEQ multiplex PCR; TCRdb stores just in-frame clones and leaves some out. There are 30,000 to 40,000 clones in the sample; under 90% occur only once, and 3% to 4% lies in the top ten. Sequenced material: peripheral blood. These receptors were obtained from a man aged 45-65 years with acute or convalescent COVID-19.

This clone came up once. The gene calls are TRBV20-1 and TRBJ2-1, with D perhaps TRBD1 (6 bases). The CDR3 is 11 residues long. The germline V gene encodes CDR1 DFQATT and CDR2 SNEGSKA (reference sequence). The germline V and J ends were trimmed by 4 bases and 7 bases, with 8 bases remaining between them. The CDR3 loop reads CSAIRGNEQFF. For the CDR3, the DNA is TGCAGTGCTATCAGGGGTAATGAGCAGTTCTTC.

The rearrangement joins TRBV4-2 to TRBJ2-7, with TRBD2 matching over 11 bases. Trimming cost V 1 base and J 0 bases; bases outside gene matches: 8. CDR1 and CDR2 from the germline V gene are LGHNA and YNFKEQ. The CDR3 length is 18 residues. The CDR3 here is CASSQGPSGRTSSYEQYF. The CDR3 DNA sequence: TGTGCCAGCAGCCAAGGCCCTAGCGGGAGGACGAGCTCCTACGAGCAGTACTTC.

V is TRBV5-6 and J is TRBJ2-2, with a tentative D call TRBD2 (7 bases). Germline CDR1 reads SGHDT; CDR2 reads YYEEEE. The length of the CDR3 is 16 residues. Trimming took 5 bases from V and 4 from J, leaving 18 bases between them. The CDR3 DNA reads TGTGCCAGCAGGGGTAGGGGAGGGGGATTCACCGGGGAGCTGTTTTTT. Amino acids: CASRGRGGGFTGELFF.

This clone has more than one count but fewer than ten. V is TRBV7-9 and J is TRBJ2-7; D remains unclear. Germline V gene data show CDR1 as SEHNR and CDR2 as FQNEAQ (reference sequence). Trimming stripped 4 bases from V and 4 bases from J, with 14 bases between. This CDR3 is built from 14 residues. The CDR3 loop reads CASSYSFTAYEQYF. The CDR3 nucleotides read TGTGCCAGCAGCTACTCATTCACCGCTTACGAGCAGTACTTC.

The J gene is TRBJ1-1, the V gene TRBV29-1, with 7 bases matching TRBD1. The junction had 12 bases not matched to a gene; V was cut back by 7 bases and J by 7 bases. The CDR3 covers 13 residues. Germline lookup yields CDR1 SQVTM and CDR2 ANQGSEA. The CDR3 region has the DNA TGCAGCGGACAGGGTCGCGCGAGAGATGAAGCTTTCTTT. Protein: CSGQGRARDEAFF.

The chain combines TRBV11-1 with TRBJ1-5, with no clear D. The V end lost 5 bases, the J end lost 5 bases, and 10 bases lay between the germline ends. This CDR3 comprises 13 residues. Germline lookup yields CDR1 SGHAT and CDR2 FQDESV (reference sequence). DNA for the CDR3: TGTGCCAGCAGCCAAAACAACGATCAGCCCCAGCATTTT. Protein sequence: CASSQNNDQPQHF.

This chain joins TRBV7-8 and TRBJ1-1, with 7 nucleotides matching TRBD1. CDR3 length: 13 amino acids. V lost 7 bases, J lost 5 bases, and 7 bases stayed unmatched. Germline CDR1 SGHVS, CDR2 FQNEAQ. Here the CDR3 reads CASTLDRETEAFF. The CDR3 coding sequence is TGTGCCAGCACCCTTGACAGGGAAACTGAAGCTTTCTTT.

The rearrangement links TRBV6-5 to TRBJ1-4, with TRBD1 identical over 7 bases. The CDR3 contains 14 residues. Germline V gives CDR1 MNHEY, CDR2 SVGAGI. J lost 8 bases, V lost 4 bases, and 7 bases had no gene match. The CDR3 region has the DNA TGTGCCAGCAGTTCCGACAGGGTGGGGGAAAAACTGTTTTTT. It codes for CASSSDRVGEKLFF.

There are a few counts of this clone. This chain joins TRBV5-1 and TRBJ1-3; TRBD1 agrees at 7 bases. Germline V gene lookup returns CDR1 SGHRS and CDR2 YFSETQ. The CDR3 has 15 residues. J was trimmed by 0 bases and V by 6 bases; bases with no gene match: 6. The CDR3 loop reads CASTLTGSSGNTIYF. CDR3 nucleotides: TGCGCCAGCACCCTGACAGGGAGCTCTGGAAACACCATATATTTT.

This chain links TRBV27 with TRBJ1-2; D gene ambiguous. Deletions cut 2 bases from V and 7 bases from J, with 8 bases between. The CDR3 spans 12 residues. Germline V gene lookup returns CDR1 MNHEY and CDR2 SMNVEV (reference sequence). CDR3 in amino acids: CASSLGGTGYTF. CDR3 sequence (DNA): TGTGCCAGCAGTTTAGGAGGCACTGGCTACACCTTC.